One and the same sample provided the 31 T cell receptor beta chains below, sequenced in a study of human T cells and chemical hapten exposure. Time point: patch test 3, about 24 weeks after DPC sensitization. Treatment described: therapeutic diphenylcyclopropenone sensitization with weekly scalp DPC. Each CDR3 protein is one row after TCRdb ran MiXCR on the RACE reads. The profile covers 210,000 or so distinct CDR3 sequences, with approximately 24% appearing a single time and approximately 2.3% taken by the ten largest. The specimen was whole blood, collected in connection with sensitization to the hapten diphenylcyclopropenone (DPC). These receptors all stem from a woman in her forties with alopecia areata. Some clones in this sample may be carry-over from other donors' samples.

This chain links TRBV11-3 with TRBJ2-2; no clear D. V was clipped by 1 base and J by 1 base, with 4 bases between them. Germline loops: CDR1 SGHNT, CDR2 YENEEA. The CDR3 contains 14 residues. The CDR3 DNA follows: TGTGCCAGCAGCTTAGTTAGGAACACCGGGGAGCTGTTTTTT. Amino acid sequence: CASSLVRNTGELFF.

This clonotype was observed a few times. V is TRBV6-2 or TRBV6-3 and J is TRBJ2-7; weak D call: TRBD2 (5 bases). Per the germline V gene, CDR1 is MNHEY and CDR2 is SVGEGT. V was shortened by 5 bases and J by 0 bases, with 14 bases between the two germline ends. This CDR3 is built from 15 residues. CDR3 protein: CASSQTTGSSYEQYF. CDR3 nucleotides: TGTGCCAGCAGTCAGACGACGGGAAGCTCCTACGAGCAGTACTTC.

This clonotype was seen more than once but under ten times. V and J are TRBV6-5 and TRBJ1-4, with TRBD1 as a possible D gene (5 bases). V dropped 5 bases and J dropped 0 bases, with 13 bases sitting between them. The V gene's germline CDR1 is MNHEY and CDR2 SVGAGI. The CDR3 has 16 amino acids. The CDR3 reads CASSPTWGATNEKLFF. CDR3 nucleotide sequence: TGTGCCAGCAGTCCCACCTGGGGGGCAACTAATGAAAAACTGTTTTTT.

This clonotype was seen only a few times. The rearrangement links TRBV4-1 to TRBJ2-7; tentatively, D is TRBD1 (5 bases). This CDR3 has 14 residues. Trimming took 4 bases from V and 2 from J, leaving 12 bases between them. Germline CDR1 is MGHRA and CDR2 is YSYEKL. CDR3 DNA: TGCGCCAGCAGCCGGGAAATGGGGCCCTACGAGCAGTACTTC. Amino acids: CASSREMGPYEQYF.

This clonotype appeared a few times. The rearrangement uses TRBV7-9 and TRBJ1-4; D unresolved. The CDR3 consists of 13 residues. Germline CDR1 is SEHNR and CDR2 is FQNEAQ (reference sequence). V dropped 1 base and J dropped 8 bases, with 8 bases sitting between them. DNA of the CDR3: TGTGCCAGCAGCTTAGGAGCCCGCGAAAAACTGTTTTTT. This codes for CASSLGAREKLFF.

This clonotype was counted only a few times. The J gene is TRBJ2-1, the V gene TRBV20-1; D is undetermined. V lost 5 bases to trimming and J lost 0 bases, with 11 bases between them. This CDR3 has 14 residues. The germline gives CDR1 DFQATT, CDR2 SNEGSKA (reference sequence). In DNA form, the CDR3 reads TGCAGTGCTGAGACTCCGAGCTCCTACAATGAGCAGTTCTTC. The encoded protein is CSAETPSSYNEQFF.

The CDR3 nucleotides are TGTGCCAGCACCGCCGGCAGATCCTACAATGAGCAGTTCTTC. Its protein product is CASTAGRSYNEQFF. This chain connects TRBV6-5 to TRBJ2-1, with D hard to call. Germline values: CDR1 MNHEY, CDR2 SVGAGI. CDR3 length: 14 amino acids. V was shortened by 7 bases and J by 1 base, with 11 bases between the two germline ends.

This clonotype appeared a few times. The chain recombines TRBV10-3 with TRBJ1-5; D not resolved. Per the germline V gene, CDR1 is ENHRY and CDR2 is SYGVKD. With 7 bases removed from V and 0 bases from J, the gap between germline ends came to 10 bases. CDR3 length: 14 amino acids. This CDR3 reads CAIKAELSNQPQHF. The CDR3 DNA is TGTGCCATCAAGGCAGAACTTAGCAATCAGCCCCAGCATTTT.

V is TRBV7-2 and J is TRBJ2-5; no clear D. The CDR3 is 14 residues long. Germline V gene sequence: CDR1 SGHTA, CDR2 FQGNSA. The ends were cut back, 1 base at V and 5 bases at J, with 11 bases in the middle. The CDR3 region has the DNA TGTGCCAGCAGCTTAGAGATCGCCGGCGAGACCCAGTACTTC. Protein product: CASSLEIAGETQYF.

This clonotype turned up a few times. The CDR3 loop is CASSLPGYNTEAFF. The DNA of the CDR3 is TGTGCCAGCAGTCTACCGGGGTACAACACTGAAGCTTTCTTT. The chain employs TRBV5-4 and TRBJ1-1; D unclear. This CDR3 contains 14 residues. V was clipped by 5 bases and J by 2 bases, with 13 bases between them. Germline-derived CDR1 and CDR2 are SGHNT and YYREEE (reference sequence).

This clonotype appeared a few times. This rearrangement joins TRBV19 to TRBJ1-5; possible D gene TRBD1, 6 bases. There are 15 residues in the CDR3. V lost 4 bases and J 5 bases, leaving 15 bases between the germline ends. Germline loops: CDR1 LNHDA, CDR2 SQIVND (reference sequence). Here the CDR3 reads CASSRDGTYHQPQHF. The CDR3 DNA sequence: TGTGCCAGTAGTAGAGACGGGACATACCATCAGCCCCAGCATTTT.

V usage is TRBV12-3 or TRBV12-4 and J usage is TRBJ2-1; no clear D gene. V gave up 4 bases and J gave up 8 bases, with 15 bases separating them. The CDR3 contains 14 residues. The CDR3 here is CASSSPGRIDEQFF. For the CDR3, the DNA is TGTGCCAGCAGTTCCCCTGGCAGGATAGATGAGCAGTTCTTC.

The chain combines TRBV3-1 with TRBJ2-2; D is ambiguous. Per the germline V gene, CDR1 is LGHDT and CDR2 is YNNKEL (reference sequence). CDR3 size: 15 residues. Deletions cut 1 base from V and 2 bases from J, with 8 bases between. The CDR3 loop reads CASSQALVNTGELFF. The CDR3 nucleotides are TGTGCCAGCAGCCAAGCTCTAGTTAACACCGGGGAGCTGTTTTTT.

In this sample, this clonotype turned up a few times. One end of the junction does not line up with germline, which may come from a read error. The CDR3 sequence: CASSRGLAGDNEQFF. DNA of the CDR3: TGTGCCAGCAGCCGAGGACTAGCGGGAGACAATGAGCAGTTCTTC. The V gene is TRBV4-3, the J gene TRBJ2-1, with 13 bases lining up with TRBD2. The CDR3 has 15 amino acids. Germline loops: CDR1 LGHNA, CDR2 YSLEER.

This clonotype has ten or more counts. CDR3 in DNA: TGCAGCGCCGGACAGGCCTTCTCTGGGGCCAACGTCCTGACTTTC. Protein product: CSAGQAFSGANVLTF. This chain uses TRBV29-1 with TRBJ2-6, with TRBD1 matching over 7 bases. The CDR3 consists of 15 residues. Germline V gene sequence: CDR1 SQVTM, CDR2 ANQGSEA. The trim removed 7 bases at V and 0 bases at J, leaving 6 bases unmatched. Filled out from reference TRBV29-1 and TRBJ2-6, the complete variable domain reads SAVISQKPSRDICQRGTSLTIQCQVDSQVTMMFWYRQQPGQSLTLIATANQGSEATYESGFVIDKFPISRPNLTFSTLTVSNMSPEDSSIYLCSAGQAFSGANVLTFGAGSRLTVL.

The chain carries TRBV10-3 and TRBJ1-3; D possibly corresponds to TRBD1 (6 bases). Germline lookup yields CDR1 ENHRY and CDR2 SYGVKD. CDR3 size: 16 residues. Trimming took 3 bases from V and 0 from J, leaving 12 bases between them. The CDR3 spells CAISELDRSSGNTIYF. In nucleotides, the CDR3 is TGTGCCATCAGTGAATTAGACAGGTCCTCTGGAAACACCATATATTTT.

This clonotype was counted a few times. The gene calls are TRBV29-1 and TRBJ2-2; D may be TRBD2 (6 bases). The CDR3 totals 12 residues. Trimming removed 6 bases at V and 3 bases at J, with 8 bases between. Germline CDR1 is SQVTM and CDR2 is ANQGSEA. Here the CDR3 DNA reads TGCAGCGTGACTAGTTACACCGGGGAGCTGTTTTTT. This sequence encodes CSVTSYTGELFF.

V gene TRBV20-1 combines with J gene TRBJ2-7, with 8 bases identical to TRBD2. This CDR3 is built from 12 residues. CDR1 and CDR2 (germline): DFQATT, SNEGSKA (reference sequence). Germline trimming cut 8 bases from V and 7 bases from J; bases unmatched to any gene: 10. Here the CDR3 reads CSINGRAGEQYF. The DNA for the CDR3 is TGCAGTATTAACGGGAGGGCCGGGGAGCAGTACTTC.

This clonotype was counted between two and nine times. The chain links TRBV5-6 to TRBJ2-2; D uncertain. The CDR3 sequence is 15 residues long. V shed 7 bases and J shed 7 bases, with 20 bases lying between them. Germline V lookup: CDR1 SGHDT, CDR2 YYEEEE. The CDR3 region has the DNA TGTGCCAGCCAAGCCCGGCAAGGTCGTAGCGGGGAGCTGTTTTTT. Translated: CASQARQGRSGELFF.

This clonotype was recorded a few times. At one boundary the junction diverges from the germline segment, which might be a read error. The V call is TRBV6-2 or TRBV6-3, the J call TRBJ1-5, with 8 bases lining up with TRBD1. Germline V gene data show CDR1 as MNHEY and CDR2 as SVGEGT. The CDR3 is made up of 14 amino acids. CDR3 loop: CASSKPGGNQPQHF. For the CDR3, the DNA is TGTGCCAGCAGTAAACCAGGGGGCAACCAGCCCCAGCATTTT.

The table lists this clonotype with a few counts. V is TRBV7-9 and J is TRBJ2-1; 10 nucleotides line up with TRBD2. The V gene's germline CDR1 is SEHNR and CDR2 FQNEAQ (reference sequence). The CDR3 covers 15 residues. Germline trimming cut 5 bases from V and 7 bases from J; bases unmatched to any gene: 8. DNA of the CDR3: TGTGCCAGCAGCCTATTAGCGGGAGGTAGAAATGAGCAGTTCTTC. Its translation: CASSLLAGGRNEQFF.

The CDR3 loop is CASLAQGIGDTQYF. CDR3 DNA sequence: TGTGCCAGCCTTGCTCAGGGGATTGGGGATACGCAGTATTTT. This chain uses TRBV6-2 or TRBV6-3 with TRBJ2-3; D might be TRBD1 (6 bases). From germline, CDR1 is MNHEY and CDR2 SVGEGT. V lost 8 bases and J 6 bases, leaving 18 bases between the germline ends. The CDR3 has 14 amino acids.

The chain employs TRBV15 and TRBJ2-1, with TRBD2 matching over 9 bases. In germline, CDR1 is LNHNV, CDR2 YYDKDF (reference sequence). The CDR3 runs 16 residues. V shed 4 bases and J 7 bases; nucleotides not matched to a gene: 11. The CDR3 spells CATSTRAGGGRNEQFF. The DNA for the CDR3 is TGTGCCACCAGCACCCGAGCGGGAGGCGGGAGGAATGAGCAGTTCTTC.

This clonotype was observed a single time. V and J are TRBV20-1 and TRBJ2-7; 9 bases line up with TRBD1. The CDR3 has 13 amino acids. Germline CDR1 is DFQATT and CDR2 is SNEGSKA (reference sequence). The V segment lost 6 bases and the J segment 4 bases; nucleotides outside the gene matches: 7. In DNA, the CDR3 is TGCAGTGCGCCCGGGACAGGGCTATACGAGCAGTACTTC. Protein sequence: CSAPGTGLYEQYF.

The rearrangement joins TRBV28 to TRBJ2-7; possibly TRBD2 for D (6 bases). The CDR3 contains 13 residues. The V end lost 6 bases, the J end lost 6 bases, and 15 bases lay between the germline ends. Germline assignment: CDR1 MDHEN and CDR2 SYDVKM. The CDR3 DNA reads as TGTGCCAGCAGCCTAAGACTAGTTCGCGAGCAGTACTTC. Its protein is CASSLRLVREQYF.

This clonotype was detected a few times. The chain couples TRBV9 to TRBJ2-5, with 7 positions matching TRBD1. Germline-derived CDR1 and CDR2 are SGDLS and YYNGEE. Trimming took 0 bases from V and 5 from J; bases not matched to a gene: 7. The CDR3 loop spans 15 amino acids. CDR3 DNA: TGTGCCAGCAGCGTAGGTACAGCGACAGGGGAGACCCAGTACTTC. The encoded protein is CASSVGTATGETQYF.

This clonotype was observed a few times. The chain joins TRBV4-1 to TRBJ1-5, with 7 positions matching TRBD1. The CDR3 runs 15 residues. Germline CDR1 is MGHRA and CDR2 is YSYEKL. Trimming removed 0 bases from V and 6 bases from J; junction bases left unmatched: 5. CDR3 sequence (DNA): TGCGCCAGCAGCCAAGAGGGAGGGGGCAGTCAGCCCCAGCATTTT. It codes for CASSQEGGGSQPQHF.

This clonotype was seen a few times. The chain's CDR3 is CASSVAGGNSYEQYF. The CDR3 DNA sequence: TGTGCCAGCAGCGTGGCAGGGGGCAACTCCTACGAGCAGTACTTC. The chain links TRBV9 to TRBJ2-7; TRBD1 agrees at 8 bases. The germline V gene encodes CDR1 SGDLS and CDR2 YYNGEE. J was trimmed by 0 bases and V by 2 bases; bases with no gene match: 4. The CDR3 length is 15 residues.

This clonotype was picked up a small number of times. The chain links TRBV6-6 to TRBJ1-4; 7 bases line up with TRBD1. The CDR3 sequence is 15 residues long. The V gene end was trimmed by 6 bases and the J gene end by 7 bases; junction bases not matched to a gene: 11. The V gene's germline CDR1 is MNHNY and CDR2 SVGAGI (reference sequence). CDR3 sequence reads: CASSNPTGASEKLFF. CDR3 in DNA: TGTGCCAGCAGCAACCCTACAGGGGCTAGTGAAAAACTGTTTTTT.

J is TRBJ2-3 and V is TRBV20-1; D perhaps matches TRBD2 (6 bases). The CDR3 has 13 residues. Germline V gene data show CDR1 as DFQATT and CDR2 as SNEGSKA (reference sequence). Trimming took 5 bases from V and 2 from J, leaving 11 bases between them. The CDR3 region has the DNA TGCAGTGCTGGACGCGGGGACACAGATACGCAGTATTTT. This translates into CSAGRGDTDTQYF.

This sequence joins TRBV5-1 and TRBJ2-5, with D tentatively TRBD2 (6 bases). The length of the CDR3 is 16 residues. The germline V and J ends were trimmed by 4 bases and 2 bases, with 18 bases remaining between them. Germline lookup yields CDR1 SGHRS and CDR2 YFSETQ. The CDR3 bases are TGCGCCAGCAGCCCCGGGCCTAGCGAGATACAAGAGACCCAGTACTTC. This translates into CASSPGPSEIQETQYF.